This T cell receptor beta chain emerged from a study of neurological immune-mediated disorders. Described time point: longitudinal time-point 3. CDR1 and CDR2 (germline): SQVTM, ANQGSEA. This CDR3 has 11 amino acids. V dropped 7 bases and J dropped 2; count of bases not matched to a gene: 2. The sample holds many counts of this clonotype. In TCRdb, the 5' RACE reads were re-called with MiXCR into one record per CDR3 protein. The sample consists of 45,000 to 60,000 distinct CDR3 sequences, roughly an eighth of them appearing once. This receptor was obtained from a male donor with HTLV-1-associated myelopathy (HAM/TSP). The rearrangement joins TRBV29-1 to TRBJ2-7, with TRBD2 matching over 7 bases. Source material: PBMCs. The DNA for the CDR3 is TGCAGCGCCCGGGGGGCCTACGAGCAGTACTTC. This codes for CSARGAYEQYF.